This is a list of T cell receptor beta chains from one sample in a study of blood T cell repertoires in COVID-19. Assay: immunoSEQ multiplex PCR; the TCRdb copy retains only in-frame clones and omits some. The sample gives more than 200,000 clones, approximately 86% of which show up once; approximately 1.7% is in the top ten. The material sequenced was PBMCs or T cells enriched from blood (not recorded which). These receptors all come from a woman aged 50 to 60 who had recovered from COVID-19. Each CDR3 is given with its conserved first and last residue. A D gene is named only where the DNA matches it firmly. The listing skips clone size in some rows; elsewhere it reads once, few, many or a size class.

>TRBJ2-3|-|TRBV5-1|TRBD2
TGCGCCAGCAGCTTTACTAGCGGGAAGGTTACGCAGTATTTT
CASSFTSGKVTQYF
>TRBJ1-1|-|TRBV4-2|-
TGTGCCAGCAGCCGGGCAGGCTCCATGAACACTGAAGCTTTCTTT
CASSRAGSMNTEAFF
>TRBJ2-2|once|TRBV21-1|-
TGTGCCAGCAGCTCGCAGCAAAATAGGACTAGCGGGGCCGGGGAGCTGTTTTTT
CASSSQQNRTSGAGELFF
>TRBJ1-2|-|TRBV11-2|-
TGTGCCAGCAGCCGAGACCGCTTGGAGAATGGCTACACCTTC
CASSRDRLENGYTF
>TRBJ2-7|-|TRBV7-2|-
TGTGCCAGCAGCGATCAACCGGGAGTTGCCTACGAGCAGTACTTC
CASSDQPGVAYEQYF
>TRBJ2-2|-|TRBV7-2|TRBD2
TGTGCCAGCAGCTTAGGCCTAGCGGGAGGACTCACCGGGGAGCTGTTTTTT
CASSLGLAGGLTGELFF
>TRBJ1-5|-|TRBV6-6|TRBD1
TGTGCCAGCAATCCGGGCGACAGGGTGAATCAGCCCCAGCATTTT
CASNPGDRVNQPQHF
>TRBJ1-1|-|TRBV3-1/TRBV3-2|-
TGTGCCAGCAGCCAAGGCCAGGGGTTGGTGAACACTGAAGCTTTCTTT
CASSQGQGLVNTEAFF
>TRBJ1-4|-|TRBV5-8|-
TGTGCCAGCAGCTTTTTTCGGAGGGCAACTAATGAAAAACTGTTTTTT
CASSFFRRATNEKLFF
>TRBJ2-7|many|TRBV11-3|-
TGTGCCAGCAGCTTAGCGGGGAAAGCCTACGAGCAGTACTTC
CASSLAGKAYEQYF
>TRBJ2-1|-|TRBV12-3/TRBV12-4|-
TGTGCCAGCAGTTTCCCGGGCCAGGGTGAGCAGTTCTTC
CASSFPGQGEQFF
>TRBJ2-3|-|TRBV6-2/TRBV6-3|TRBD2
TGTGCCAGCAGTGACGCTAGCGGGAGGTTCACAGATACGCAGTATTTT
CASSDASGRFTDTQYF
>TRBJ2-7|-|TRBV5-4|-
TGTGCCAGCAGCTTGGCCCCGGGGGTCTACGAGCAGTACTTC
CASSLAPGVYEQYF
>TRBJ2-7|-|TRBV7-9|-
TGTGCCAGCAGCTTAGGGCTAGATTCCTACGAGCAGTACTTC
CASSLGLDSYEQYF
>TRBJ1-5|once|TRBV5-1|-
TGCGCCAGCAGCCCCGAAGGTTGGGGGGTCGGTCAGCCCCAGCATTTT
CASSPEGWGVGQPQHF
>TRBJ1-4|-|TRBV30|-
TGTGCCTGGAGTAGAGGGAAGGCAGAAAAACTGTTTTTT
CAWSRGKAEKLFF
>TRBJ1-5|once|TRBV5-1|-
TGCGCCAGCAGCTTTCAGGGCGGCGATAATCAGCCCCAGCATTTT
CASSFQGGDNQPQHF